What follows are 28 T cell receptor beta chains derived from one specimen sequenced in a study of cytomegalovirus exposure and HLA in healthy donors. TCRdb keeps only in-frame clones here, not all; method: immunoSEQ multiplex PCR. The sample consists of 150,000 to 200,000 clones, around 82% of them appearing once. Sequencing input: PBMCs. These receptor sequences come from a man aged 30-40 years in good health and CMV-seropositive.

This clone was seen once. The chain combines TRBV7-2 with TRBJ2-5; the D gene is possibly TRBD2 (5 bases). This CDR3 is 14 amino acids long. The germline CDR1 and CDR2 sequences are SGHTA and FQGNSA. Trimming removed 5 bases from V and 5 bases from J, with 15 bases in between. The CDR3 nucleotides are TGTGCCAGCAGCCCATCCGGACTTGCCGAGACCCAGTACTTC. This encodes CASSPSGLAETQYF.

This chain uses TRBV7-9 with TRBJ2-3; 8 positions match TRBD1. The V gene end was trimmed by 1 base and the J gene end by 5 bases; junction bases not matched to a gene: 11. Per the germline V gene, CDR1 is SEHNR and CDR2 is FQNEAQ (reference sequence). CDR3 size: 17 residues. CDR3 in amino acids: CASSLGQGSDGLDTQYF. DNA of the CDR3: TGTGCCAGCAGCTTAGGACAGGGGTCGGACGGTTTAGATACGCAGTATTTT.

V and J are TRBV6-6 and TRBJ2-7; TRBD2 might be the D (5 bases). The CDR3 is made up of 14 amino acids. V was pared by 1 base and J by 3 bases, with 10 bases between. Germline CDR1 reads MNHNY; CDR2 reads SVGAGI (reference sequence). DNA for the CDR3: TGTGCCAGCAGTTACTACGGGGTAGGCTACGAGCAGTACTTC. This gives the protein CASSYYGVGYEQYF.

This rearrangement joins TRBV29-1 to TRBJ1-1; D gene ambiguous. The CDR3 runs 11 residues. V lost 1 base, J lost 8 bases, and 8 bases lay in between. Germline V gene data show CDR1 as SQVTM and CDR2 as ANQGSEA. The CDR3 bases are TGCAGCGTTGAAGGCATTCAGGAAGCTTTCTTT. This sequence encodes CSVEGIQEAFF.

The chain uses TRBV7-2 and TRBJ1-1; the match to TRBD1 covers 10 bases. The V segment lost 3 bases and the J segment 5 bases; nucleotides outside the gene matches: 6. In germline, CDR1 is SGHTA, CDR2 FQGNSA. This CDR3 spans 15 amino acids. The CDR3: CASSFSGTGETEAFF. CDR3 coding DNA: TGTGCCAGCAGCTTCTCCGGGACAGGGGAAACTGAAGCTTTCTTT.

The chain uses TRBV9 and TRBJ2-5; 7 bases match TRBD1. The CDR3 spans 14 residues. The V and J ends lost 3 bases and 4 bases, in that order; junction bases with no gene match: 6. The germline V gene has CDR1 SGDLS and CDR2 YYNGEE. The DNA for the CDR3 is TGTGCCAGCAGCGCCACGGGACAGAGAGAGACCCAGTACTTC. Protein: CASSATGQRETQYF.

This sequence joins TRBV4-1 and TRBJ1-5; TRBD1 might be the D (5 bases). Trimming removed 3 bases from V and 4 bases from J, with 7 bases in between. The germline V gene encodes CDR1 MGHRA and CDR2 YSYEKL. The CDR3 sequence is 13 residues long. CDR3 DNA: TGCGCCAGCAGCCAGGGGCCTAATCAGCCCCAGCATTTT. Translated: CASSQGPNQPQHF.

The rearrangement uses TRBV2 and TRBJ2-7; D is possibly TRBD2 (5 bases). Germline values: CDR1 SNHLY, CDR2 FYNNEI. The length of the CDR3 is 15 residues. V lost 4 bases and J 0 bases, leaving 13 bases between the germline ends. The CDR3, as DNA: TGTGCCAGCAGTGTCTCTAGCCCGGTCTCCTACGAGCAGTACTTC. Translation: CASSVSSPVSYEQYF.

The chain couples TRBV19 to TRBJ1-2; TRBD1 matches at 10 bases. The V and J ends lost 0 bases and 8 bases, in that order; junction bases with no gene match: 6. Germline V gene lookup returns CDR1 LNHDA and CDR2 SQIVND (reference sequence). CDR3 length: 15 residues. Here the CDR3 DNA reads TGTGCCAGTAGTATAGATGGAGACAGGGGGCAGGGCTACACCTTC. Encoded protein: CASSIDGDRGQGYTF.

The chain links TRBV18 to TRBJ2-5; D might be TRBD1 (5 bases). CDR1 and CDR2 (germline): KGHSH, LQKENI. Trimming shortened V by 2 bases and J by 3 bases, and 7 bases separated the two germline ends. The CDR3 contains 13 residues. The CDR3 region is CASSPGREETQYF. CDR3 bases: TGTGCCAGCTCACCAGGCAGGGAAGAGACCCAGTACTTC.

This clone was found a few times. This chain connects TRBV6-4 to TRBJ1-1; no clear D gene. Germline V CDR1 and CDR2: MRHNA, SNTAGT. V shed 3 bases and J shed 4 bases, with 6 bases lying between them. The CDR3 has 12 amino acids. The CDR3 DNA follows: TGTGCCAGCAGTGAACAGACCACTGAAGCTTTCTTT. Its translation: CASSEQTTEAFF.

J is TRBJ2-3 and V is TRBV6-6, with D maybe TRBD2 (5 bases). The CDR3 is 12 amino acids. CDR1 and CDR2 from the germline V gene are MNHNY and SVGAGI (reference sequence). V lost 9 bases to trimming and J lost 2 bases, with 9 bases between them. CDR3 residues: CASSDTTDTQYF. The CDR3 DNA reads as TGTGCCAGTAGCGACACCACAGATACGCAGTATTTT.

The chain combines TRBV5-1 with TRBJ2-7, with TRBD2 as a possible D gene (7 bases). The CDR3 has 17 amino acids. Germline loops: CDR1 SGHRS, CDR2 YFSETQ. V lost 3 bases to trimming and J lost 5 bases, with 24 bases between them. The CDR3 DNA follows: TGCGCCAGCAGCTCGGCATTAGGGGGAGGGCCTGGTGACGAGCAGTACTTC. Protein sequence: CASSSALGGGPGDEQYF. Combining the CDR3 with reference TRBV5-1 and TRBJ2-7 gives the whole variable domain KAGVTQTPRYLIKTRGQQVTLSCSPISGHRSVSWYQQTPGQGLQFLFEYFSETQRNKGNFPGRFSGRQFSNSRSEMNVSTLELGDSALYLCASSSALGGGPGDEQYFGPGTRLTVT.

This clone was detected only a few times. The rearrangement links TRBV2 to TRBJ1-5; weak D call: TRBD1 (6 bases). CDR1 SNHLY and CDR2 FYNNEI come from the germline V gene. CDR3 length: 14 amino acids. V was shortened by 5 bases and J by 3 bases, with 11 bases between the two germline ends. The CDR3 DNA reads TGTGCCAGCAGTCGCGGACAGTCCAATCAGCCCCAGCATTTT. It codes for CASSRGQSNQPQHF. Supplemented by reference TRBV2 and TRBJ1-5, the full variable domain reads EPEVTQTPSHQVTQMGQEVILRCVPISNHLYFYWYRQILGQKVEFLVSFYNNEISEKSEIFDDQFSVERPDGSNFTLKIRSTKLEDSAMYFCASSRGQSNQPQHFGDGTRLSIL.

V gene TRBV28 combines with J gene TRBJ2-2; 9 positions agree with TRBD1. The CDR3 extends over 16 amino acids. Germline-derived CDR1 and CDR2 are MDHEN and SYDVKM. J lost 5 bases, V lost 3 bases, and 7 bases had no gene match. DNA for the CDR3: TGTGCCAGCAGTTTGCCACAGGGGGCGCAAACCGGGGAGCTGTTTTTT. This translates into CASSLPQGAQTGELFF.

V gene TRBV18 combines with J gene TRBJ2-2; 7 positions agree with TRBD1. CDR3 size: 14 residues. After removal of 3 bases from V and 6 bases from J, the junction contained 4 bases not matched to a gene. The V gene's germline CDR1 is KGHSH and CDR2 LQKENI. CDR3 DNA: TGTGCCAGCTCACCGAACACAGGGGCCGGGGAGCTGTTTTTT. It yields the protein CASSPNTGAGELFF.

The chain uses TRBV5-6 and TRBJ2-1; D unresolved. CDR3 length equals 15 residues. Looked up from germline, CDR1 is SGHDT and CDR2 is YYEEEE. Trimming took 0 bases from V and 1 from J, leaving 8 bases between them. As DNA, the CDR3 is TGTGCCAGCAGCTTGGGCTACAGTTCCTACAATGAGCAGTTCTTC. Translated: CASSLGYSSYNEQFF.

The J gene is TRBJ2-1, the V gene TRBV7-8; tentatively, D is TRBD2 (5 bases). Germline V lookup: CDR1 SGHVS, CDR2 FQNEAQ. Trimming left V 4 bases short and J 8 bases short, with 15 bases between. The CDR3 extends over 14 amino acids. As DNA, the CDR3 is TGTGCCAGCAGCTCTGGAGGCATTATCGATGAGCAGTTCTTC. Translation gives CASSSGGIIDEQFF.

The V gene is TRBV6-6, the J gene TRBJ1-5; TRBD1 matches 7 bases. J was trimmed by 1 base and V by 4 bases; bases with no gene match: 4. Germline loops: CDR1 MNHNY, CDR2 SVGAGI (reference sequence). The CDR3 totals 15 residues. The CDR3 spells CASSFDRASNQPQHF. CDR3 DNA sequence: TGTGCCAGCAGTTTCGACAGGGCGAGCAATCAGCCCCAGCATTTT.

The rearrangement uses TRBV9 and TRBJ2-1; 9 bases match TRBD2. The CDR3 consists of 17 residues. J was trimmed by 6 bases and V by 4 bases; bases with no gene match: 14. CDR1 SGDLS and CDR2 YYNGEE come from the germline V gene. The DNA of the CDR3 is TGTGCCAGCAGCCCACGCGGCGCGCGGGGGGGCCCCAATGAGCAGTTCTTC. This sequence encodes CASSPRGARGGPNEQFF.

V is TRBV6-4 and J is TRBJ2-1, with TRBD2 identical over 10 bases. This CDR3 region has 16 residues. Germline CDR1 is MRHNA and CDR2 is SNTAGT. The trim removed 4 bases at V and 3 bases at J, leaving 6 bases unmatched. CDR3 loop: CASSVLAGVDYNEQFF. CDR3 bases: TGTGCCAGCAGTGTTCTAGCGGGAGTGGACTACAATGAGCAGTTCTTC.

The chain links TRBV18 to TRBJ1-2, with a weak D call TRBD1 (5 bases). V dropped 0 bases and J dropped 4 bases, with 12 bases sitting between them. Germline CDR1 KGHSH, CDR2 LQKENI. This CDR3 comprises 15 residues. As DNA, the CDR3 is TGTGCCAGCTCACCACCGGACACTTTTGCCTATGGCTACACCTTC. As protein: CASSPPDTFAYGYTF.

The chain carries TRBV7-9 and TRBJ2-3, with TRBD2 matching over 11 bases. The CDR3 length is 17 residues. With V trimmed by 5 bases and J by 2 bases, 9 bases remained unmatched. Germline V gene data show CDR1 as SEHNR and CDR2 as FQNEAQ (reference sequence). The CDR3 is CASSRDLAGGFTDTQYF. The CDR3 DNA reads TGTGCCAGCAGCCGAGATCTAGCGGGGGGCTTCACAGATACGCAGTATTTT.

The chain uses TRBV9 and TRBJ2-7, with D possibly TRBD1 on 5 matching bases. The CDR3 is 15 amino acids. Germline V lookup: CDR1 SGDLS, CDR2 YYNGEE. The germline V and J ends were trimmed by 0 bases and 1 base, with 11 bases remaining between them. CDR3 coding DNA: TGTGCCAGCAGCGTAGCCCCCGACAGTTCCTACGAGCAGTACTTC. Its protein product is CASSVAPDSSYEQYF.

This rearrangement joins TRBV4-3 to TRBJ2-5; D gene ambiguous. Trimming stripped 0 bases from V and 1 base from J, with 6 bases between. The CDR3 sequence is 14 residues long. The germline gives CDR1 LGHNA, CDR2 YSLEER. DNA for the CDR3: TGCGCCAGCAGCCAAGATAGAGGCCAAGAGACCCAGTACTTC. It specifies CASSQDRGQETQYF.

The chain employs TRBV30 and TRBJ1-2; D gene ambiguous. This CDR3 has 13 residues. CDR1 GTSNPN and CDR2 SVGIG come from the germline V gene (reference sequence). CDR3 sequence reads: CARNGRAGYGYTF. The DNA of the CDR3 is TGTGCGAGAAATGGACGGGCGGGCTATGGCTACACCTTC.

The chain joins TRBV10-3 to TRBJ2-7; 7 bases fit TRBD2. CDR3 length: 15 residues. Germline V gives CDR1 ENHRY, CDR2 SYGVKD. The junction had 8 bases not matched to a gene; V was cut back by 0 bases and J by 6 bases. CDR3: CAISESAGERVEQYF. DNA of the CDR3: TGTGCCATCAGTGAGTCGGCGGGGGAGCGGGTCGAGCAGTACTTC.

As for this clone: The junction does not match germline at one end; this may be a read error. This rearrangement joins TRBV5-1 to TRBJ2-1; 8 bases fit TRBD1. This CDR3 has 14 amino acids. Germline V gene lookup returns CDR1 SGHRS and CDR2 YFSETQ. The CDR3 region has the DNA TGCGCCAGCAGCCCGGGAATCGACAGGGGTAAGGAAATCTTC. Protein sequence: CASSPGIDRGKEIF.